This TCR beta chain was sequenced for a study of OX40 agonist ivuxolimab in advanced cancers. Study background: The drug used for patients, ivuxolimab, was an agonistic anti-OX40 (CD134) antibody. Study results and limitations: At 0.1 to 3.0 mg/kg and by week 6, clonal expansion occurred in CD4+ and CD8+ blood T cells. Expanded clones were, on average, more numerous in CD8+ T cells than in CD4+. The authors did not determine the antigen specificity of the expanded peripheral T cells.

Points on this clone: Its antigen is not identified.

Sequenced by immunoSEQ multiplex PCR; TCRdb stores in-frame clones only, minus some. The data contain over 20,000 clones, 78% of them singletons. This CDR3 region has 11 residues. Per germline, CDR1 SQVTM and CDR2 ANQGSEA. V was shortened by 2 bases and J by 7 bases, with 8 bases between the two germline ends. The gene calls are TRBV29-1 and TRBJ1-1; possible D gene TRBD1, 5 bases. The source of this sequence is an adult with an advanced solid tumor such as melanoma, head and neck, liver or kidney cancer. This sample comprised CD4+ or CD8+ T cells sorted from blood, obtained in a trial of the OX40 agonist ivuxolimab. Written as DNA, the CDR3 is TGCAGCGTTGAACGGGGACGTGAAGCTTTCTTT. This codes for CSVERGREAFF.